The 29 T cell receptor beta chains given below trace back to one sample, sequenced in a study of blood T cell repertoires in COVID-19. Clones were read by immunoSEQ multiplex PCR, and TCRdb kept only the in-frame ones, dropping some. The data show 200,000 to 300,000 clones, 88% seen once. The sequencing input was peripheral blood. The receptors originated from a woman aged 40 to 50 who had recovered from COVID-19.

V is TRBV19 and J is TRBJ1-5; D unresolved. Deletions cut 6 bases from V and 9 bases from J, with 15 bases between. CDR3 size: 13 residues. In germline, CDR1 is LNHDA, CDR2 SQIVND (reference sequence). The CDR3 here is CASSTRVPGPQHF. As DNA, the CDR3 is TGTGCCAGTAGCACCCGGGTCCCCGGGCCCCAGCATTTT.

V gene TRBV4-3 combines with J gene TRBJ1-3; 7 positions agree with TRBD1. Per the germline V gene, CDR1 is LGHNA and CDR2 is YSLEER. V lost 0 bases and J lost 6; bases outside the gene matches: 5. This CDR3 has 15 amino acids. The CDR3 coding sequence is TGCGCCAGCAGCCAAGATTCAGGGGGAGAAAACACCATATATTTT. This sequence encodes CASSQDSGGENTIYF.

This chain connects TRBV5-8 to TRBJ2-7; the match to TRBD2 covers 8 bases. There are 17 residues in the CDR3. With 2 bases clipped from V and 0 bases from J, the junction kept 10 bases outside the gene matches. Germline CDR1 and CDR2: SGHTS and YDEGEE. The CDR3 nucleotides are TGTGCCAGCAGCTTCACCGTCGGGGGGGCCCTCTCCTACGAGCAGTACTTC. This codes for CASSFTVGGALSYEQYF.

V and J are TRBV15 and TRBJ1-4; 8 bases map to TRBD1. With 6 bases clipped from V and 3 bases from J, the junction kept 3 bases outside the gene matches. CDR3 size: 14 residues. Germline CDR1 is LNHNV and CDR2 is YYDKDF (reference sequence). The CDR3 coding sequence is TGTGCCACCAGACGACAGGGGTCTAATGAAAAACTGTTTTTT. This gives the protein CATRRQGSNEKLFF. Combining the CDR3 with reference TRBV15 and TRBJ1-4 gives the whole variable domain DAMVIQNPRYQVTQFGKPVTLSCSQTLNHNVMYWYQQKSSQAPKLLFHYYDKDFNNEADTPDNFQSRRPNTSFCFLDIRSPGLGDTAMYLCATRRQGSNEKLFFGSGTQLSVL.

This rearrangement joins TRBV15 to TRBJ1-1, with a possible D match to TRBD1 (6 bases). V lost 1 base and J lost 5, with 17 bases in between. The CDR3 has 16 residues. From germline, CDR1 is LNHNV and CDR2 YYDKDF (reference sequence). Here the CDR3 DNA reads TGTGCCACCAGCAGAGGGTGGGGCAGGGGAGGGACTGAAGCTTTCTTT. Amino acids: CATSRGWGRGGTEAFF.

The chain employs TRBV7-9 and TRBJ2-4; possibly TRBD2 for D (6 bases). Germline V lookup: CDR1 SEHNR, CDR2 FQNEAQ (reference sequence). Trimming shortened V by 5 bases and J by 5 bases, and 19 bases separated the two germline ends. The CDR3 covers 16 residues. Here the CDR3 reads CASSPLWGDRQNIQYF. The CDR3 nucleotides are TGTGCCAGCAGCCCCCTCTGGGGGGACCGCCAAAACATTCAGTACTTC. Looking up the rest from reference TRBV7-9 and TRBJ2-4 gives the full variable domain: DTGVSQNPRHKITKRGQNVTFRCDPISEHNRLYWYRQTLGQGPEFLTYFQNEAQLEKSRLLSDRFSAERPKGSFSTLEIQRTEQGDSAMYLCASSPLWGDRQNIQYFGAGTRLSVL.

The chain combines TRBV7-2 with TRBJ1-2, with TRBD1 matching over 10 bases. V trimming: 5 bases; J trimming: 6 bases; junction bases outside the gene matches: 9. Per the germline V gene, CDR1 is SGHTA and CDR2 is FQGNSA. This CDR3 spans 15 amino acids. The CDR3 DNA sequence: TGTGCCAGCAGCCTCAGGGGGGACAGGGGCCATGGCTACACCTTC. This gives the protein CASSLRGDRGHGYTF.

The chain carries TRBV2 and TRBJ2-1, with 10 nucleotides matching TRBD2. The V gene's germline CDR1 is SNHLY and CDR2 FYNNEI. The CDR3 extends over 15 amino acids. J lost 0 bases, V lost 9 bases, and 5 bases had no gene match. CDR3 in DNA: TGTGCCAGTCGGTGGACTAGCGGCTCCTACAATGAGCAGTTCTTC. Residues: CASRWTSGSYNEQFF.

The chain carries TRBV19 and TRBJ2-1, with TRBD2 matching 7 bases. The CDR3 runs 15 residues. With 3 bases clipped from V and 10 bases from J, the junction kept 12 bases outside the gene matches. Germline CDR1 reads LNHDA; CDR2 reads SQIVND (reference sequence). CDR3 bases: TGTGCCAGTAGTATGGCGGGCGCTTGGGGGGGGGAGCAGTTCTTC. Residues: CASSMAGAWGGEQFF.

Only one count was recorded for this clone. The chain couples TRBV9 to TRBJ2-7, with 8 positions matching TRBD1. Trimming at V came to 4 bases and at J to 0 bases, leaving 6 bases not matched to a gene. Germline V gives CDR1 SGDLS, CDR2 YYNGEE. The CDR3 runs to 15 residues. CDR3 region: CASSIRQGPSYEQYF. DNA for the CDR3: TGTGCCAGCAGCATCCGACAGGGGCCCTCCTACGAGCAGTACTTC. Drawing the rest from reference TRBV9 and TRBJ2-7, the complete variable domain is DSGVTQTPKHLITATGQRVTLRCSPRSGDLSVYWYQQSLDQGLQFLIQYYNGEERAKGNILERFSAQQFPDLHSELNLSSLELGDSALYFCASSIRQGPSYEQYFGPGTRLTVT.

V and J are TRBV30 and TRBJ1-2; no definite D call. Germline CDR1 is GTSNPN and CDR2 is SVGIG (reference sequence). This CDR3 contains 14 residues. Trimming left V 1 base short and J 4 bases short, with 13 bases between. The CDR3 nucleotides read TGTGCCTGGAGTGGCACAGCTCCCTTCTATGGCTACACCTTC. Protein: CAWSGTAPFYGYTF.

This clone showed up just a few times. The chain is built from TRBV30 and TRBJ2-7; 7 nucleotides align to TRBD1. With V trimmed by 4 bases and J by 6 bases, 3 bases remained unmatched. CDR1 is GTSNPN, CDR2 SVGIG, per germline (reference sequence). The CDR3 extends over 11 amino acids. This chain's CDR3 is CAWNRQGEQYF. DNA for the CDR3: TGTGCCTGGAACCGACAGGGCGAGCAGTACTTC.

The CDR3 nucleotides are TGTGCCAGCAGCGTAGCGGACAGGGTTACCTACGAGCAGTACTTC. This sequence encodes CASSVADRVTYEQYF. The genes are TRBV9 and TRBJ2-7; 8 bases are shared with TRBD1. Germline V gene sequence: CDR1 SGDLS, CDR2 YYNGEE. The junction had 4 bases not matched to a gene; V was cut back by 0 bases and J by 2 bases. The CDR3 extends over 15 amino acids.

The gene calls are TRBV6-5 and TRBJ2-1; a weak D match, TRBD1 (5 bases). CDR1 is MNHEY, CDR2 SVGAGI, per germline. This CDR3 is 13 amino acids long. The germline V and J ends were trimmed by 3 bases and 4 bases, with 7 bases remaining between them. DNA for the CDR3: TGTGCCAGCAGTTATGCAGGGTACAATGAGCAGTTCTTC. As protein: CASSYAGYNEQFF.

The J gene is TRBJ2-3, the V gene TRBV9, with 8 bases aligning to TRBD2. This CDR3 has 16 residues. With V trimmed by 0 bases and J by 1 base, 4 bases remained unmatched. Germline values: CDR1 SGDLS, CDR2 YYNGEE. The CDR3 coding sequence is TGTGCCAGCAGCGTAGGTCCTAGCGGGCGCACAGATACGCAGTATTTT. This codes for CASSVGPSGRTDTQYF.

This chain uses TRBV5-4 with TRBJ2-1; TRBD2 matches 14 bases. The germline gives CDR1 SGHNT, CDR2 YYREEE (reference sequence). The trim removed 1 base at V and 9 bases at J, leaving 6 bases unmatched. This CDR3 has 16 residues. Written as DNA, the CDR3 is TGTGCCAGCAGCTTGCCCGGGACTAGCGGGAGTGGTGAGCAGTTCTTC. This translates into CASSLPGTSGSGEQFF. Combining the CDR3 with reference TRBV5-4 and TRBJ2-1 gives the whole variable domain ETGVTQSPTHLIKTRGQQVTLRCSSQSGHNTVSWYQQALGQGPQFIFQYYREEENGRGNFPPRFSGLQFPNYSSELNVNALELDDSALYLCASSLPGTSGSGEQFFGPGTRLTVL.

The CDR3 DNA sequence: TGTGCCAGCAGTTACCGGGCTAGCGGCTACAATGAGCAGTTCTTC. Protein: CASSYRASGYNEQFF. The chain joins TRBV6-6 to TRBJ2-1; 7 bases are a match to TRBD2. Germline-derived CDR1 and CDR2 are MNHNY and SVGAGI (reference sequence). The CDR3 has 15 residues. J gave up 3 bases and V 2 bases, and 4 bases lay outside the gene matches.

The V call is TRBV7-2, the J call TRBJ1-2; 9 bases line up with TRBD1. J was trimmed by 3 bases and V by 4 bases; bases with no gene match: 12. The CDR3 is 17 residues long. Per the germline V gene, CDR1 is SGHTA and CDR2 is FQGNSA. In DNA, the CDR3 is TGTGCCAGCAGCTACCCATCGACAGGGGGAGATGACTATGGCTACACCTTC. Translating gives CASSYPSTGGDDYGYTF.

The rearrangement joins TRBV5-4 to TRBJ2-7; D is uncertain. This CDR3 spans 13 amino acids. Trimming pared 0 bases from V and 5 bases from J, leaving 9 bases between. CDR1 and CDR2 (germline): SGHNT, YYREEE (reference sequence). The CDR3 DNA reads as TGTGCCAGCAGCTTGGACGGGTGGGACGAGCAGTACGTC. Translated, it gives CASSLDGWDEQYV.

V is TRBV29-1 and J is TRBJ1-2; a possible D gene is TRBD1 (6 bases). V shed 3 bases and J shed 4 bases, with 9 bases lying between them. The CDR3 is 12 residues long. The germline V gene encodes CDR1 SQVTM and CDR2 ANQGSEA. CDR3: CSVDQGPYGYTF. The CDR3, as DNA: TGCAGCGTTGATCAGGGGCCCTATGGCTACACCTTC. Variable domain in full (rest from reference TRBV29-1 and TRBJ1-2): SAVISQKPSRDICQRGTSLTIQCQVDSQVTMMFWYRQQPGQSLTLIATANQGSEATYESGFVIDKFPISRPNLTFSTLTVSNMSPEDSSIYLCSVDQGPYGYTFGSGTRLTVV.

The rearrangement links TRBV5-1 to TRBJ1-1, with 7 bases that match TRBD1. The CDR3 is 15 residues long. Losses at the gene ends were 0 bases for V and 4 bases for J; bases not matched to a gene: 6. CDR1 and CDR2 from the germline V gene are SGHRS and YFSETQ. CDR3 DNA: TGCGCCAGCAGCTTGGTCGCAGGGGGTACCACTGAAGCTTTCTTT. Amino acid sequence: CASSLVAGGTTEAFF. Together with reference TRBV5-1 and TRBJ1-1, the CDR3 gives the full variable domain: KAGVTQTPRYLIKTRGQQVTLSCSPISGHRSVSWYQQTPGQGLQFLFEYFSETQRNKGNFPGRFSGRQFSNSRSEMNVSTLELGDSALYLCASSLVAGGTTEAFFGQGTRLTVV.

The CDR3 protein is CASRPGEAGGNEQFF. For the CDR3, the DNA is TGTGCCAGCCGCCCGGGGGAAGCGGGAGGCAATGAGCAGTTCTTC. The chain uses TRBV19 and TRBJ2-1; 9 bases align to TRBD2. CDR1 LNHDA and CDR2 SQIVND come from the germline V gene (reference sequence). The V segment lost 9 bases and the J segment 6 bases; nucleotides outside the gene matches: 12. The CDR3 runs 15 residues.

The rearrangement joins TRBV29-1 to TRBJ1-2; TRBD1 matches 7 bases. The V gene end was trimmed by 6 bases and the J gene end by 4 bases; junction bases not matched to a gene: 23. The germline V gene encodes CDR1 SQVTM and CDR2 ANQGSEA. The length of the CDR3 is 18 residues. CDR3 amino acids: CSVPGGQYQADWGYGYTF. The CDR3 DNA sequence: TGCAGCGTCCCAGGGGGGCAGTACCAGGCCGACTGGGGCTATGGCTACACCTTC.

The V and J genes are TRBV15 and TRBJ1-5; no clear D. The germline V gene encodes CDR1 LNHNV and CDR2 YYDKDF (reference sequence). The CDR3 loop spans 14 amino acids. Trimming left V 1 base short and J 3 bases short, with 7 bases between. CDR3 protein: CATSRGAHNQPQHF. In nucleotides, the CDR3 is TGTGCCACCAGCAGAGGGGCCCACAATCAGCCCCAGCATTTT.

The chain employs TRBV11-2 and TRBJ1-5, with a tentative D call TRBD1 (5 bases). The length of the CDR3 is 15 residues. The germline V and J ends were trimmed by 0 bases and 8 bases, with 14 bases remaining between them. Germline loops: CDR1 SGHAT, CDR2 FQNNGV. The CDR3 reads CASSLDRGRGEPQHF. DNA for the CDR3: TGTGCCAGCAGCTTAGATCGGGGACGGGGGGAGCCCCAGCATTTT.

The V gene is TRBV6-2 or TRBV6-3, the J gene TRBJ2-3, with TRBD2 identical over 7 bases. J gave up 4 bases and V 6 bases, and 13 bases lay outside the gene matches. The CDR3 totals 16 residues. Looked up from germline, CDR1 is MNHEY and CDR2 is SVGEGT. CDR3 sequence reads: CASSLRRGVGPDTQYF. The CDR3 nucleotides read TGTGCCAGCAGCCTCCGCCGGGGGGTAGGCCCAGATACGCAGTATTTT.

The chain links TRBV5-6 to TRBJ2-3; 9 nucleotides match TRBD2. Trimming at V came to 4 bases and at J to 6 bases, leaving 9 bases not matched to a gene. This CDR3 contains 15 residues. Germline assignment: CDR1 SGHDT and CDR2 YYEEEE. CDR3 region: CASSPPLAGRDTQYF. CDR3 coding DNA: TGTGCCAGCAGCCCCCCGCTAGCGGGGCGGGATACGCAGTATTTT.

V usage is TRBV30 and J usage is TRBJ1-5; perhaps TRBD1 as D (5 bases). The CDR3 consists of 14 residues. The germline V gene has CDR1 GTSNPN and CDR2 SVGIG (reference sequence). V lost 0 bases to trimming and J lost 6 bases, with 12 bases between them. The DNA of the CDR3 is TGTGCCTGGAGTGTGGGGGACTCAGGTCAGCCCCAGCATTTT. Residues: CAWSVGDSGQPQHF.

This clone appeared a few times. The chain uses TRBV5-4 and TRBJ1-2; 7 positions agree with TRBD1. The CDR3 has 14 residues. Germline V lookup: CDR1 SGHNT, CDR2 YYREEE (reference sequence). After removal of 2 bases from V and 5 bases from J, the junction contained 6 bases not matched to a gene. The CDR3 nucleotides read TGTGCCAGCAGCTTAGTGGGACAGCCTTATGGCTACACCTTC. Amino acid sequence: CASSLVGQPYGYTF.